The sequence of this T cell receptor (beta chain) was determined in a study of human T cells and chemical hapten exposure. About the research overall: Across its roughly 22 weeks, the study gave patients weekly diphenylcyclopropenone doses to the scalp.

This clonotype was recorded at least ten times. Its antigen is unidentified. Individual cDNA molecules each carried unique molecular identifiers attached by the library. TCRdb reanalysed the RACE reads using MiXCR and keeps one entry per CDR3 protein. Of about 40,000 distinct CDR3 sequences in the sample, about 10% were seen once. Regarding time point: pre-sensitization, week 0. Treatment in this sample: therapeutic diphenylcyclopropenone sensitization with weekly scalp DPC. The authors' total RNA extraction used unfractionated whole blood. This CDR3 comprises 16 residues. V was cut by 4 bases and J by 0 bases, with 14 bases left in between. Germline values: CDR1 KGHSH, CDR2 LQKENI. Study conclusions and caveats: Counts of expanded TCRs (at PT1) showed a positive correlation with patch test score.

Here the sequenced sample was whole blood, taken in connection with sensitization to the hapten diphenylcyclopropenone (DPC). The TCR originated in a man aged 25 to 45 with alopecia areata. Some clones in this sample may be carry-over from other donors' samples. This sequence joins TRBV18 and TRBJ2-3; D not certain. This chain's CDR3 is CASSLLVTPSTDTQYF. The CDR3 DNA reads TGTGCCAGCTCACTCCTCGTCACACCCAGCACAGATACGCAGTATTTT. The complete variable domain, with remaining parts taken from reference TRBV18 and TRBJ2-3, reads NAGVMQNPRHLVRRRGQEARLRCSPMKGHSHVYWYRQLPEEGLKFMVYLQKENIIDESGMPKERFSAEFPKEGPSILRIQQVVRGDSAAYFCASSLLVTPSTDTQYFGPGTRLTVL.